This entry concerns a single T cell receptor (beta chain). Assignment of participants to cohorts was predicated upon participant-reported clinical history. Assay: immunoSEQ multiplex PCR; the TCRdb copy retains only in-frame clones and omits some. The data hold under 200,000 clones, with around 80% observed a single time. The sample is drawn from a study of blood T cell repertoires in COVID-19. There are 15 residues in the CDR3. The germline V gene encodes CDR1 ENHRY and CDR2 SYGVKD. V was cut by 2 bases and J by 1 base, with 11 bases left in between. This chain joins TRBV10-3 and TRBJ1-1; a weak D match, TRBD1 (5 bases). The sequence derives from a woman in her sixties who had recovered from COVID-19. The sequenced sample consisted of PBMCs or T cells enriched from blood (not recorded which). In DNA form, the CDR3 reads TGTGCCATCAGTGAGAGCCAGGGAACGAACACTGAAGCTTTCTTT. Amino acids: CAISESQGTNTEAFF.